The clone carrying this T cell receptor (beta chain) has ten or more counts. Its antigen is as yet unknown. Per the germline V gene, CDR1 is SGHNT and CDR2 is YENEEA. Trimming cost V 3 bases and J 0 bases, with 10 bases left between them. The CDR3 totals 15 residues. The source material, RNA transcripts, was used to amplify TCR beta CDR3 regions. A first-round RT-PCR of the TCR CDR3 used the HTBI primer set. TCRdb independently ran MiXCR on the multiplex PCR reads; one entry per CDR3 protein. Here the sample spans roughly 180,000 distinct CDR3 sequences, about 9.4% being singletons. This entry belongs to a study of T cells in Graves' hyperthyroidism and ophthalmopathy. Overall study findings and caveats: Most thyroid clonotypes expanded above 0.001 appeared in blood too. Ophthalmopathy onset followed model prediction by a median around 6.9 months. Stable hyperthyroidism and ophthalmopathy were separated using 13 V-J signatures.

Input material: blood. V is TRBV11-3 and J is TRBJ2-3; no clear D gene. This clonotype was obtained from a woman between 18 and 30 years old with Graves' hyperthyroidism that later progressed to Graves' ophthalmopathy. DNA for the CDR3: TGTGCCAGCAGCTTCACCGGATCTAGCACAGATACGCAGTATTTT. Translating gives CASSFTGSSTDTQYF. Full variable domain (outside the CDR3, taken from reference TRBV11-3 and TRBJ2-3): EAGVVQSPRYKIIEKKQPVAFWCNPISGHNTLYWYLQNLGQGPELLIRYENEEAVDDSQLPKDRFSAERLKGVDSTLKIQPAELGDSAVYLCASSFTGSSTDTQYFGPGTRLTVL.